Listed here is a single T cell receptor beta chain. Its antigen is undetermined. A patient was excluded if there was uncontrolled infection, other autoimmune disease, pregnancy or lactation. Authors of the study amplified TCR beta CDR3 regions from RNA transcripts. First-round RT-PCR targeting the TCR CDR3 was performed with the HTBI primer set. TCRdb processed the multiplex PCR reads anew with MiXCR; each CDR3 protein has one entry. Of about 640,000 distinct CDR3 sequences listed, less than 25% were seen once; the top ten hold roughly 30%. The data derive from a study of T cells in Graves' hyperthyroidism and ophthalmopathy. Study-level results: Expanded thyroid clonotypes (above 0.001) were mostly also found in blood.

The CDR3 has 17 amino acids. The ends were cut back, 0 bases at V and 1 base at J, with 15 bases in the middle. Per germline, CDR1 ENHRY and CDR2 SYGVKD. This clonotype originated in a man aged 25-40 years with Graves' ophthalmopathy. The genes are TRBV10-3 and TRBJ2-5; D ambiguous. The sample consisted of blood. This CDR3 is CAISESYVGQSQETQYF. In nucleotides, the CDR3 is TGTGCCATCAGTGAGTCTTACGTTGGGCAGTCCCAAGAGACCCAGTACTTC.